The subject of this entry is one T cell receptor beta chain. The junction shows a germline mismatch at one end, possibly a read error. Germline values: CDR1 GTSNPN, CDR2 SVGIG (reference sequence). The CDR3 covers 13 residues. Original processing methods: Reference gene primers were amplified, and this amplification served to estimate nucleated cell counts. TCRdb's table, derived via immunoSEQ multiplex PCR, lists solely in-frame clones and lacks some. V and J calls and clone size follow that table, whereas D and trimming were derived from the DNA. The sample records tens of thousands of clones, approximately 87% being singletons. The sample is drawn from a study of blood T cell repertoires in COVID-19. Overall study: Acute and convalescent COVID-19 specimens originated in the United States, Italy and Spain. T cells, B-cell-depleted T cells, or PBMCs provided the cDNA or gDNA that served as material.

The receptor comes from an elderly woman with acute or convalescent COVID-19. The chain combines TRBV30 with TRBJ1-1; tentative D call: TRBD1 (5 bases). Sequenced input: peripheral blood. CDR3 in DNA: TGTGCCGGGAGATGGACAAGGAACACTGAAGCTTTCTTT. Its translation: CAGRWTRNTEAFF.